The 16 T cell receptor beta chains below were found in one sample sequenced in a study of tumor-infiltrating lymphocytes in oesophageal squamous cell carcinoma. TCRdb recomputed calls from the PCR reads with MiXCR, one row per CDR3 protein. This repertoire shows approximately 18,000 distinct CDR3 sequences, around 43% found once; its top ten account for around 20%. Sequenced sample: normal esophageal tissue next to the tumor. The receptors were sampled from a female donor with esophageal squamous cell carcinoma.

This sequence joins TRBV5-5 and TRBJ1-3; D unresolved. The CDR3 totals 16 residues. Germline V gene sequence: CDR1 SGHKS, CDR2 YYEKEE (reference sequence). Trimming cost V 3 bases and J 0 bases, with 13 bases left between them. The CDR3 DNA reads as TGTGCCAGCAGCTCCAGCCGCGGTCTCTCTGGAAACACCATATATTTT. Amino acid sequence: CASSSSRGLSGNTIYF.

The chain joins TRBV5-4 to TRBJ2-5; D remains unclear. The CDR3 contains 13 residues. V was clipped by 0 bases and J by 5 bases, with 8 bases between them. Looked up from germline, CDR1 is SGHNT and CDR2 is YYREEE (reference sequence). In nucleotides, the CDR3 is TGTGCCAGCAGCTTGGAGGGTTTGGAGACCCAGTACTTC. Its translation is CASSLEGLETQYF.

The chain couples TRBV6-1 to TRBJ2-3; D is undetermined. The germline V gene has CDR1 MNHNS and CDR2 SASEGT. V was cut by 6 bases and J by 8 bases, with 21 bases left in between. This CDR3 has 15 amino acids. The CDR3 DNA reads TGTGCCAGCAGCACGACGGGTCGGAGATTGGCTACGCAGTATTTT. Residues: CASSTTGRRLATQYF.

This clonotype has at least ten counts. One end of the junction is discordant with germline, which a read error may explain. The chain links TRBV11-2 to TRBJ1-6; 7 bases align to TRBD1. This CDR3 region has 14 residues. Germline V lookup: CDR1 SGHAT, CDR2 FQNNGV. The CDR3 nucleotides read TGTGCCAGCAGCCGGGACAGTTATAATTCACCCCTCCACTTC. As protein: CASSRDSYNSPLHF.

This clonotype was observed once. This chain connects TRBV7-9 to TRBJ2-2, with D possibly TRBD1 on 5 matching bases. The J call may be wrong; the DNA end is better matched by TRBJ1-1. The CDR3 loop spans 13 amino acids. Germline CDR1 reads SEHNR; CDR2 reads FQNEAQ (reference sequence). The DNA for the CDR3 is TGTGCCAGCAGCCACTTGCGGGGGGATGAAGCTTTCTTT. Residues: CASSHLRGDEAFF.

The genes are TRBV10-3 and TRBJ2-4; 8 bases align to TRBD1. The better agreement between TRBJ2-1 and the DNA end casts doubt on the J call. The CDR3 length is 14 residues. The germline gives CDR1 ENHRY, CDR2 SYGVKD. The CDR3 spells CATGKQGAYNEQFF. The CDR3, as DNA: TGTGCCACCGGGAAACAGGGGGCCTACAATGAGCAGTTCTTC.

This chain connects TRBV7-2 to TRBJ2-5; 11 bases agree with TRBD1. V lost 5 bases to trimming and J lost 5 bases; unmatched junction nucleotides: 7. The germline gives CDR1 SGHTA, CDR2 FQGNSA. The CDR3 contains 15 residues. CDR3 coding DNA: TGTGCCAGCAGCCAGGACAGGGGGCTTTCGGAGACCCAGTACTTC. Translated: CASSQDRGLSETQYF.

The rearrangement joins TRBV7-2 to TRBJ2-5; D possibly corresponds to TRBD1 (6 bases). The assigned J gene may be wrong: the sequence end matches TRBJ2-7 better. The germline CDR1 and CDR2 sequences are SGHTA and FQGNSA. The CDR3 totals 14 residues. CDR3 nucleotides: TGTGCCAGCAGCTTAAACAGGGCTGAGAACGAGCAGTACTTC. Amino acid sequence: CASSLNRAENEQYF.

In DNA form, the CDR3 reads TGTGCCAGCAGACCTACTAGCGGCCGATCCTACAATGAGCAGTTCTTC. Residues: CASRPTSGRSYNEQFF. V is TRBV27 and J is TRBJ2-1, with 8 bases fitting TRBD2. Germline CDR1 reads MNHEY; CDR2 reads SMNVEV (reference sequence). Trimming took 6 bases from V and 1 from J; bases not matched to a gene: 8. CDR3 length equals 16 residues.

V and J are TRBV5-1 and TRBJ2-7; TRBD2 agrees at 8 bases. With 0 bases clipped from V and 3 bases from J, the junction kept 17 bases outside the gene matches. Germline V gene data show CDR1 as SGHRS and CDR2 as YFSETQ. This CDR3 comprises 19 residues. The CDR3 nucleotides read TGCGCCAGCAGCTTGGGACTGACCGGGACTAGTTATCGCTACTACGAGCAGTACTTC. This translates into CASSLGLTGTSYRYYEQYF.

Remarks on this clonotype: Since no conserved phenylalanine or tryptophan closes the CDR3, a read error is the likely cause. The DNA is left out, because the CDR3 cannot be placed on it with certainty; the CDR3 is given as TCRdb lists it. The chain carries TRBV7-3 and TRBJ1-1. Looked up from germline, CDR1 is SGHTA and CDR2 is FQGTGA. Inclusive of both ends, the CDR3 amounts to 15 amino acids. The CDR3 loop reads CASRFSGTMATPSVR.

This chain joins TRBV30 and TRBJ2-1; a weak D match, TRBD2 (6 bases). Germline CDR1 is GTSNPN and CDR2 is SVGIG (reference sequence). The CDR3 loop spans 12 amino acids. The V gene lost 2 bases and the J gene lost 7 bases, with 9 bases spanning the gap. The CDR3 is CAWSRELNEQFF. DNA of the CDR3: TGTGCCTGGAGTCGGGAGTTGAATGAGCAGTTCTTC.

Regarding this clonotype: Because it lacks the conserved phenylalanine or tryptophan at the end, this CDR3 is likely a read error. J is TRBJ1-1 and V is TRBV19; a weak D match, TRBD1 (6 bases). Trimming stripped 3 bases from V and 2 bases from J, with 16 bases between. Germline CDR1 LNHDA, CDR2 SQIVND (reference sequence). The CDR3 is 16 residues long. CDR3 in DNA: TGTGCCAGTAGTATGGGGGGGCTTTCAGGAAACACTGAAGCTTTCCTT. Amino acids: CASSMGGLSGNTEAFL.

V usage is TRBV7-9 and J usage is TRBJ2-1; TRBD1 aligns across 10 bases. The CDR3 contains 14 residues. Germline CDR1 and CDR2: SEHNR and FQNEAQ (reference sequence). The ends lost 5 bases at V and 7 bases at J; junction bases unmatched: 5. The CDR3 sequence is CASSRDRGGNEQFF. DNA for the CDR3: TGTGCCAGCAGCCGGGACAGGGGAGGGAATGAGCAGTTCTTC.

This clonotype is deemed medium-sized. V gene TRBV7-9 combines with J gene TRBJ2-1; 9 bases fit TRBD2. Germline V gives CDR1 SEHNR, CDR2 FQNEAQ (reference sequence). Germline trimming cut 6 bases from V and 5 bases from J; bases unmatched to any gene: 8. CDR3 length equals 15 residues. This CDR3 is CASSTWTSENNEQFF. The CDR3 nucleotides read TGTGCCAGCAGTACATGGACTAGCGAGAACAATGAGCAGTTCTTC.

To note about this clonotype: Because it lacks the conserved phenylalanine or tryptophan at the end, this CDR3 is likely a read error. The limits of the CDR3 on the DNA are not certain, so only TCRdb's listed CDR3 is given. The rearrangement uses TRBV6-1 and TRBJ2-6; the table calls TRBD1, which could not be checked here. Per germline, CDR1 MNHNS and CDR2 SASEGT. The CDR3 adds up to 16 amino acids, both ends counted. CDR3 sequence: CASSAGGSDGTQYFGA.